This is a list of T cell receptor beta chains from one sample in a study. TCRdb reprocessed the RT-PCR reads via MiXCR and lists one record per CDR3 protein. Of approximately 720,000 distinct CDR3 sequences listed, approximately 14% are singletons. The sequenced sample was memory CD4+ T cells from blood. Receptors were obtained from a female donor in good health, serving as a healthy control. CDR3s leave out the opening cysteine and the closing phenylalanine or tryptophan. D genes are given only for firm matches. A clone size is listed for some rows: how often the clone was seen (once, few, many), or a class if it is expanded.

V gene,D gene,clone size,CDR3 protein
TRBV5-1,-,-,ASSRDGASVIEQY
TRBV20-1,TRBD2,few,SARAGGGADTQY
TRBV24-1,-,-,ATDEQY
TRBV4-1,-,many,ASSTQGGDTQY
TRBV6-1,TRBD1,-,ASSEVDRGNTDTQY
TRBV10-3,-,-,AISEVGANTEAF
TRBV5-1,-,-,ASSLVPTVSYNEQF
TRBV5-1,-,many,ASSAQGGEQF
TRBV4-1,TRBD2,few,ASSQGLAGIRSSYEQY
TRBV5-8,-,few,ASHRFGTDTQY
TRBV20-1,-,many,SASAAIYEQY
TRBV12-3/TRBV12-4,-,few,ASSTTGYGYT
TRBV12-3/TRBV12-4,-,few,ASSWRGLGEQY
TRBV9,-,many,ASSASYNEQF
TRBV5-5,-,many,ASSLASGANEKLF
TRBV30,-,many,AWTRTLSTDTQY
TRBV12-3/TRBV12-4,TRBD1,many,ASSFNRGGGYT
TRBV7-9,TRBD1,-,ASSYGQGYNEQF
TRBV10-3,TRBD2,many,AISVSTSGTYNEQF
TRBV12-3/TRBV12-4,-,-,ASSRPRSLTISRD
TRBV11-2,TRBD2,-,ASSIGLGGETQY
TRBV5-1,TRBD2,-,ASEQGLAGATPYNEQF
TRBV12-3/TRBV12-4,TRBD1,many,ASSPLAPGQGLGEQF
TRBV6-5,-,-,ASRPAGASGNTIY
TRBV24-1,TRBD1,-,ATRDSGSGANVLT
TRBV6-5,-,many,ASSRPFTDTQY
TRBV4-2,-,-,ASSRGGGARTDTQY
TRBV7-2,-,few,ASSLAISSGANVLT
TRBV20-1,-,-,SAEQDRIYNEQF
TRBV20-1,-,few,SARDPGVGTEAF
TRBV28,-,few,ASSLSSRSGNTIY
TRBV7-3,-,many,ASSLVAEETQY
TRBV5-1,TRBD1,few,ASSLARTGGFGGDEQF
TRBV3-1,TRBD2,-,ASSPLAGGRTDTQY
TRBV12-3/TRBV12-4,-,many,ASRVTGGFTEAF
TRBV7-2,-,-,ASSLSLQTLRYGYT
TRBV29-1,-,many,SVEDTTVTY
TRBV20-1,TRBD1,many,SAADRGDTQY
TRBV7-2,TRBD2,few,ASSPNPSGVGGETQY
TRBV20-1,-,many,SARGRIVADTQY
TRBV7-8,TRBD1,-,ASSQDRVSFNEQF
TRBV20-1,-,-,SARDFGQPQH
TRBV7-8,TRBD1,-,ASAFTGTAEETQY
TRBV3-1,-,-,ASSHIHEQY
TRBV10-3,TRBD2,many,AIRGLGMNEQF
TRBV20-1,-,few,SARDSDYGYT
TRBV12-3/TRBV12-4,TRBD2,many,ASSLAGRVREQY
TRBV12-3/TRBV12-4,-,many,ASSPRQPGRTEAF
TRBV4-3,TRBD1,-,ASSQDSRGLYVYGYT
TRBV4-2,TRBD1,-,ASSQDPQGEYGYT
TRBV20-1,-,many,SATKDTQY
TRBV12-3/TRBV12-4,-,many,ASSLEDPRDTEAF